This TCR beta chain appears in the sequencing data of a study of cytomegalovirus exposure and HLA in healthy donors. General study results and limits: An ancestry cluster, one associated with Asian ancestry, reportedly showed fewer N-insertions than the roughly 670-donor mean in a later analysis. Later work found most CMV-associated TCR beta chains apparently HLA-restricted. Analyses of presence/absence relied on an assumption of roughly uniform sequencing depth across donors.

Notes on this clone: Its antigen is as yet unknown.

Trimming stripped 5 bases from V and 0 bases from J, with 8 bases between. CDR3 length: 14 amino acids. The germline V gene has CDR1 SQVTM and CDR2 ANQGSEA. Researchers ran the PCR with 60 Vbeta and 13 Jbeta primers. Here immunoSEQ multiplex PCR was the method, and the copy in TCRdb shows in-frame clones only, minus some. Among 120,000 to 150,000 clones listed, 60% to 80% were seen once. This clonotype originated in a woman aged 25 to 39 in good health and CMV-seronegative. The sample was PBMCs. This chain uses TRBV29-1 with TRBJ2-6; D is unclear. CDR3 DNA sequence: TGCAGCGTTCTAGGCCACTCTGGGGCCAACGTCCTGACTTTC. Amino acid sequence: CSVLGHSGANVLTF.